This TCR beta chain was recorded in a study of radiotherapy plus CTLA-4 blockade in lung cancer. Study-level findings and limits: In blood, TCR clones derived from the tumor expanded after radiotherapy plus ipilimumab.

Profiled with immunoSEQ multiplex PCR; TCRdb holds only in-frame clones, not every one. The repertoire holds about 77,000 clones, under 75% seen once, with over 9% in the top ten. Patients had chemo-refractory metastatic non-small-cell lung cancer and received focal radiation plus CTLA-4 blockade that used ipilimumab. This clone has just one count. Its antigen is not identified. Sample: peripheral blood, taken from a patient treated with radiotherapy plus ipilimumab. The TCR originated in a human donor with non-small cell lung cancer whose response to radiotherapy plus ipilimumab could not be evaluated.

The CDR3 here is CASSASGESSYEQYF. CDR3 DNA sequence: TGTGCCAGCAGCGCTAGCGGAGAGAGCTCATACGAGCAGTACTTC. J is TRBJ2-7 and V is TRBV21-1; the table's D gene call, TRBD2, was not cross checked with the DNA. TRBV21-1 is marked as a pseudogene. The CDR3 has 15 amino acids.